These 20 T cell receptor beta chains originate from one sample sequenced in a study of T cells after yellow fever vaccination (dated by TCRdb to between 2017 and 2020). The treatment or condition label, read with the paper, signifies: live attenuated yellow fever vaccine strain. Library generation was performed with 5' RACE. Sequencing used an Illumina HiSeq 2500. TCRdb's own reprocessing of the public reads used fastp at Q25 and MiXCR and kept productive beta chains. CDR3 protein duplicates are merged, each entry listing the most common genes and DNA. The sample contains under 300,000 distinct CDR3 sequences, 6.5% to 8.5% of them found a single time. More than 0.8% of the sample comes from the top ten. The material was CD4+ T cells sorted from PBMCs, obtained 15 days after the yellow fever booster vaccination. Receptors originate from a man younger than 40 who received the YFV17D yellow fever vaccine.

This clonotype has ten or more counts. This chain connects TRBV15 to TRBJ2-7, with 12 bases aligning to TRBD2. The junction had 5 bases not matched to a gene; V was cut back by 3 bases and J by 5 bases. Germline lookup yields CDR1 LNHNV and CDR2 YYDKDF (reference sequence). The CDR3 contains 15 residues. The CDR3: CATSSRLAGVDEQYF. The CDR3 region has the DNA TGTGCCACCAGCAGTCGACTAGCGGGAGTAGACGAGCAGTACTTC. Looking up the rest from reference TRBV15 and TRBJ2-7 gives the full variable domain: DAMVIQNPRYQVTQFGKPVTLSCSQTLNHNVMYWYQQKSSQAPKLLFHYYDKDFNNEADTPDNFQSRRPNTSFCFLDIRSPGLGDTAMYLCATSSRLAGVDEQYFGPGTRLTVT.

The sample holds a few counts of this clonotype. V is TRBV5-6 and J is TRBJ2-3, with TRBD2 matching 10 bases. V lost 5 bases to trimming and J lost 6 bases; unmatched junction nucleotides: 15. Germline assignment: CDR1 SGHDT and CDR2 YYEEEE. CDR3 length equals 17 residues. The chain's CDR3 is CASRDLIRAGGVDTQYF. The CDR3 bases are TGTGCCAGCAGGGATCTTATCCGAGCGGGAGGGGTTGATACGCAGTATTTT.

This clonotype has a count of ten or more. The chain carries TRBV12-3 or TRBV12-4 and TRBJ1-1, with unresolved D. This CDR3 region has 13 residues. V lost 11 bases to trimming and J lost 3 bases, with 16 bases between them. The CDR3 is CAANVGSYTEAFF. In nucleotides, the CDR3 is TGTGCCGCTAACGTTGGTTCTTACACTGAAGCTTTCTTT.

The sample holds a few counts of this clonotype. The gene calls are TRBV7-2 and TRBJ2-1; D is uncertain. Deletions cut 7 bases from V and 0 bases from J, with 13 bases between. The length of the CDR3 is 15 residues. Germline V gives CDR1 SGHTA, CDR2 FQGNSA. The CDR3 region is CASTPKAGSYNEQFF. In DNA form, the CDR3 reads TGTGCCAGCACCCCAAAGGCTGGCTCCTACAATGAGCAGTTCTTC.

The V and J genes are TRBV19 and TRBJ1-4; D unclear. There are 15 residues in the CDR3. Germline assignment: CDR1 LNHDA and CDR2 SQIVND (reference sequence). V lost 3 bases and J 0 bases, leaving 8 bases between the germline ends. The CDR3 DNA sequence: TGTGCCAGTAGTATTGTAGACTCAACTAATGAAAAACTGTTTTTT. It codes for CASSIVDSTNEKLFF.

This clonotype was seen many times. The chain couples TRBV29-1 to TRBJ1-3; D is perhaps TRBD1 (5 bases). This CDR3 has 14 residues. V gave up 0 bases and J gave up 2 bases, with 8 bases separating them. Germline CDR1 reads SQVTM; CDR2 reads ANQGSEA. The CDR3 sequence is CSVEEPGAGNTIYF. The DNA for the CDR3 is TGCAGCGTTGAAGAGCCGGGGGCTGGAAACACCATATATTTT. Together with reference TRBV29-1 and TRBJ1-3, the CDR3 gives the full variable domain: SAVISQKPSRDICQRGTSLTIQCQVDSQVTMMFWYRQQPGQSLTLIATANQGSEATYESGFVIDKFPISRPNLTFSTLTVSNMSPEDSSIYLCSVEEPGAGNTIYFGEGSWLTVV.

This clonotype was observed many times. This chain links TRBV18 with TRBJ2-5; 12 bases are a match to TRBD2. The CDR3 sequence is 15 residues long. V lost 6 bases and J lost 2; bases outside the gene matches: 4. Looked up from germline, CDR1 is KGHSH and CDR2 is LQKENI. CDR3 nucleotides: TGTGCCAGCTCCCGTGGACTAGCGGGACAAGAGACCCAGTACTTC. Translated: CASSRGLAGQETQYF.

This clonotype was counted at least ten times. This chain connects TRBV7-9 to TRBJ2-1; D not resolved. Per germline, CDR1 SEHNR and CDR2 FQNEAQ (reference sequence). Trimming took 5 bases from V and 6 from J, leaving 8 bases between them. CDR3 length: 12 amino acids. In DNA form, the CDR3 reads TGTGCCAGCAGCCCAGATGTCAATGAGCAGTTCTTC. Translated: CASSPDVNEQFF.

This clonotype appeared a few times. V usage is TRBV12-3 or TRBV12-4 and J usage is TRBJ1-5; 7 nucleotides line up with TRBD1. The CDR3 runs to 15 residues. V dropped 5 bases and J dropped 6; count of bases not matched to a gene: 10. The CDR3 coding sequence is TGTGCCAGCAGTCCCCACAGGGGAGGCAGTCAGCCCCAGCATTTT. It yields the protein CASSPHRGGSQPQHF.

The chain employs TRBV30 and TRBJ1-1; no clear D gene. With 3 bases removed from V and 1 base from J, the gap between germline ends came to 9 bases. There are 13 residues in the CDR3. CDR1 GTSNPN and CDR2 SVGIG come from the germline V gene (reference sequence). The CDR3 bases are TGTGCCTGGAGCAAACGGGGGAACACTGAAGCTTTCTTT. Translated: CAWSKRGNTEAFF.

This chain connects TRBV7-9 to TRBJ2-7; D is unresolved. The CDR3 totals 13 residues. Germline V gives CDR1 SEHNR, CDR2 FQNEAQ (reference sequence). The germline V and J ends were trimmed by 1 base and 5 bases, with 9 bases remaining between them. CDR3 sequence (DNA): TGTGCCAGCAGCTTAGTCCCCGGCCACGAGCAGTACTTC. As protein: CASSLVPGHEQYF.

The V gene is TRBV24-1, the J gene TRBJ2-3; 7 nucleotides match TRBD2. Germline V CDR1 and CDR2: KGHDR, SFDVKD. The junction had 11 bases not matched to a gene; V was cut back by 10 bases and J by 2 bases. The CDR3 has 15 residues. The CDR3 loop reads CATGTTSAYTDTQYF. For the CDR3, the DNA is TGTGCCACGGGGACCACTAGCGCCTACACAGATACGCAGTATTTT.

This clonotype was detected only a few times. This sequence joins TRBV5-4 and TRBJ2-3; 9 bases align to TRBD2. The CDR3 totals 16 residues. Germline V gives CDR1 SGHNT, CDR2 YYREEE (reference sequence). The V gene end was trimmed by 4 bases and the J gene end by 4 bases; junction bases not matched to a gene: 10. DNA for the CDR3: TGTGCCAGCAGCACCAAGCGGGGGGACCCCCCAGATACGCAGTATTTT. Protein: CASSTKRGDPPDTQYF.

This clonotype has more than one count but fewer than ten. This sequence joins TRBV5-1 and TRBJ1-6; D possibly corresponds to TRBD1 (5 bases). Germline CDR1 is SGHRS and CDR2 is YFSETQ. V lost 4 bases and J 0 bases, leaving 14 bases between the germline ends. The CDR3 has 17 residues. Here the CDR3 DNA reads TGCGCCAGCAGCCCCGGGACGGTGAGCTCCTATAATTCACCCCTCCACTTT. Its translation: CASSPGTVSSYNSPLHF.

The V gene is TRBV7-2, the J gene TRBJ2-3; 7 bases are shared with TRBD2. J lost 0 bases, V lost 1 base, and 1 base had no gene match. CDR1 and CDR2 from the germline V gene are SGHTA and FQGNSA. The CDR3 is 15 amino acids. The CDR3 DNA reads as TGTGCCAGCAGCTTAGAAGCGGGGAGCACAGATACGCAGTATTTT. Translation: CASSLEAGSTDTQYF.

The V call is TRBV5-4, the J call TRBJ2-1, with D perhaps matching TRBD2 (6 bases). Germline assignment: CDR1 SGHNT and CDR2 YYREEE (reference sequence). This CDR3 has 14 amino acids. V lost 4 bases, J lost 7 bases, and 15 bases lay in between. CDR3: CASSRDRAGNEQFF. CDR3 nucleotide sequence: TGTGCCAGCAGCCGGGACCGGGCGGGGAATGAGCAGTTCTTC.

This clonotype has at least ten counts. The chain employs TRBV2 and TRBJ2-1, with 10 bases matching TRBD2. The CDR3 sequence is 15 residues long. Per the germline V gene, CDR1 is SNHLY and CDR2 is FYNNEI. With 2 bases clipped from V and 5 bases from J, the junction kept 3 bases outside the gene matches. DNA for the CDR3: TGTGCCAGCAGTGAACCTAGCGGGAGAGACAATGAGCAGTTCTTC. The encoded protein is CASSEPSGRDNEQFF.

The chain carries TRBV14 and TRBJ2-7, with 8 nucleotides matching TRBD1. The germline V gene encodes CDR1 SGHDN and CDR2 FVKESK. The CDR3 sequence is 15 residues long. The ends lost 4 bases at V and 0 bases at J; junction bases unmatched: 5. CDR3: CASSRETGDSYEQYF. The CDR3 nucleotides are TGTGCCAGCAGCCGGGAGACAGGGGACTCCTACGAGCAGTACTTC.

This clonotype was counted at least ten times. The chain uses TRBV29-1 and TRBJ2-7; the match to TRBD2 covers 8 bases. Germline lookup yields CDR1 SQVTM and CDR2 ANQGSEA. With 4 bases clipped from V and 4 bases from J, the junction kept 9 bases outside the gene matches. CDR3 length equals 14 residues. CDR3 in amino acids: CSVVWIAGIYEQYF. CDR3 DNA: TGCAGCGTTGTTTGGATAGCGGGGATATACGAGCAGTACTTC.

This clonotype has a handful of counts. The chain is built from TRBV4-3 and TRBJ1-5; the D is unclear. Germline-derived CDR1 and CDR2 are LGHNA and YSLEER. The CDR3 totals 13 residues. Deletions cut 3 bases from V and 5 bases from J, with 8 bases between. The CDR3 loop is CASSQAKDQPQHF. The CDR3 DNA reads TGCGCCAGCAGCCAGGCTAAGGATCAGCCCCAGCATTTT.